This is a list of T cell receptor beta chains from one sample in a study of blood T cell repertoires in COVID-19. The repertoire was sequenced with immunoSEQ multiplex PCR; TCRdb's copy has only in-frame clones and lacks some. This table has roughly 250,000 clones, about 88% appearing once. The source material was peripheral blood. The receptors shown here come from a middle-aged woman who had recovered from COVID-19. Each CDR3 is given with its conserved first and last residue.

v_gene: TRBV10-3; j_gene: TRBJ1-6; CDR3aa: CAIKLSYNSPLHF
v_gene: TRBV7-7; j_gene: TRBJ2-1; CDR3aa: CASSLTREGHEQFF
v_gene: TRBV7-8; j_gene: TRBJ2-1; CDR3aa: CASSAGTPKFF
v_gene: TRBV9; j_gene: TRBJ1-2; CDR3aa: CASRGQGGYTF
v_gene: TRBV7-2; j_gene: TRBJ1-1; CDR3aa: CASSLDSNTEAFF
v_gene: TRBV7-3; j_gene: TRBJ1-2; CDR3aa: CASSLMAGSNYGYTF
v_gene: TRBV20-1; j_gene: TRBJ1-1; CDR3aa: CSASGGGGYPEAFF
v_gene: TRBV5-6; j_gene: TRBJ2-7; CDR3aa: CASSSYRDYLYEQYF
v_gene: TRBV4-3; j_gene: TRBJ1-2; CDR3aa: CASSQEVGGYGYTF
v_gene: TRBV19; j_gene: TRBJ1-6; CDR3aa: CASSFQLNSPLHF
v_gene: TRBV7-2; j_gene: TRBJ2-7; CDR3aa: CASSSAGAPGEQYF
v_gene: TRBV2; j_gene: TRBJ2-1; CDR3aa: CASSELTSGRGEQFF